Detailed here is one T cell receptor beta chain. The antigen is unknown. Sequenced by immunoSEQ multiplex PCR; TCRdb stores in-frame clones only, minus some. The sample yields some 71,000 clones, 70% to 90% seen once. This CDR3 region has 13 residues. The V end lost 3 bases, the J end lost 3 bases, and 6 bases lay between the germline ends. Germline CDR1 and CDR2: MNHEY and SMNVEV (reference sequence). This sample is drawn from a study of T cell responses to AZD1222 COVID-19 vaccine. General study points: Repertoires in all cases were sampled only once the peak T cell response had passed. With two AZD1222 doses given, Spike-specific TCR breadth and depth both rose. Seropositive at baseline were only a handful of AZD1222 recipients.

This chain uses TRBV27 with TRBJ1-5; D unclear. The source of this sequence is an adult who received the AZD1222 COVID-19 vaccine. Sequenced here: peripheral blood, sampled 28 days after the second AZD1222 dose. CDR3 coding DNA: TGTGCCAGCAGTTTGATCGTCAATCAGCCCCAGCATTTT. This encodes CASSLIVNQPQHF.